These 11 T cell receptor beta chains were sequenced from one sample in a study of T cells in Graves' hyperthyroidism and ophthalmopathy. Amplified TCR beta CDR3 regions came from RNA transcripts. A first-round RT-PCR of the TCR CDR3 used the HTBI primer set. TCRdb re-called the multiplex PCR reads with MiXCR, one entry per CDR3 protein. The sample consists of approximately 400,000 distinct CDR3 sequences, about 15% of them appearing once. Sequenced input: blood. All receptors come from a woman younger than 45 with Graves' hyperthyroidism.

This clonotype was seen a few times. The CDR3 reads CASSTRDRGLKNIQYF. DNA of the CDR3: TGTGCCAGCAGTACCCGGGACAGGGGGCTCAAAAACATTCAGTACTTC. The gene calls are TRBV6-1 and TRBJ2-4; 12 nucleotides agree with TRBD1. Germline loops: CDR1 MNHNS, CDR2 SASEGT. The CDR3 loop spans 16 amino acids. Trimming removed 5 bases from V and 3 bases from J; junction bases left unmatched: 5.

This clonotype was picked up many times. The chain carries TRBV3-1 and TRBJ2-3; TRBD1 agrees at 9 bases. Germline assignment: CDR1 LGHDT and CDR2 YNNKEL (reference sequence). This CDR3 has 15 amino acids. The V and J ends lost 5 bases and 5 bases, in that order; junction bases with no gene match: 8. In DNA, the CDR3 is TGTGCCAGCAGCTACCGGGACAGGGTACGAGATACGCAGTATTTT. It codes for CASSYRDRVRDTQYF.

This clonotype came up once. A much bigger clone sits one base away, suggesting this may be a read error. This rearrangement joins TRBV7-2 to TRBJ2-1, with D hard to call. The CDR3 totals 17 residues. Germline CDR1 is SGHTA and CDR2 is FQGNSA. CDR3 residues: CASSLELRASSYSEQFF. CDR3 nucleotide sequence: TGTGCCAGCAGCTTAGAGCTCCGGGCCAGCTCCTACAGTGAGCAGTTCTTC.

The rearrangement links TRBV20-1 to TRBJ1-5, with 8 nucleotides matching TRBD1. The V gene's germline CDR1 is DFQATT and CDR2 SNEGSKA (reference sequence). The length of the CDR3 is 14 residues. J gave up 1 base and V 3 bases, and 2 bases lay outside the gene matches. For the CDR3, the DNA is TGCAGTGCTAGGCGGGACAGGAGCAATCAGCCCCAGCATTTT. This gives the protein CSARRDRSNQPQHF.

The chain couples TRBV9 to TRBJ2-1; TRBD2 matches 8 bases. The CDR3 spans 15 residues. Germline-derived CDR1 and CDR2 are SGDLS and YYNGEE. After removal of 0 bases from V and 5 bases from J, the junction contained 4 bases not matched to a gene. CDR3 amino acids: CASSVDRAGDNEQFF. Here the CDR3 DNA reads TGTGCCAGCAGCGTAGATCGAGCGGGGGACAATGAGCAGTTCTTC.

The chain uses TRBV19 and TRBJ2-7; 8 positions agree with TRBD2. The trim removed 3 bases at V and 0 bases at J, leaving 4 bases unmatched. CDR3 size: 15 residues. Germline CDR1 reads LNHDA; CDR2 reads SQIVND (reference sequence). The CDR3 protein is CASSMVAGGSYEQYF. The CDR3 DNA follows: TGTGCCAGTAGTATGGTGGCGGGGGGCTCCTACGAGCAGTACTTC.

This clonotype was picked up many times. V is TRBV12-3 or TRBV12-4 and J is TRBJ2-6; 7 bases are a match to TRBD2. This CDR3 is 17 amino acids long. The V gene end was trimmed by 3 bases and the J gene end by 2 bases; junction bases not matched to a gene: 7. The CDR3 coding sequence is TGTGCCAGCAGTTTTGGGGAGGGTGTCCCTGGGGCCAACGTCCTGACTTTC. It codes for CASSFGEGVPGANVLTF.

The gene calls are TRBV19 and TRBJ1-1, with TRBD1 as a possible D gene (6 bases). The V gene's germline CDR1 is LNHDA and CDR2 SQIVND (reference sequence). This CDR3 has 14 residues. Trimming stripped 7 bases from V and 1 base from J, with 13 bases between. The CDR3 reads CASTNRVANTEAFF. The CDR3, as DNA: TGTGCCAGTACCAACAGGGTGGCGAACACTGAAGCTTTCTTT.

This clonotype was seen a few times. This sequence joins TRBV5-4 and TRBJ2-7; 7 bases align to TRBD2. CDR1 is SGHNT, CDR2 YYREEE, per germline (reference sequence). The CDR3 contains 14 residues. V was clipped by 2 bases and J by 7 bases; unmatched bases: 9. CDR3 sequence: CASSFEAGAGEQYF. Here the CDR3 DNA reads TGTGCCAGCAGCTTTGAGGCGGGAGCAGGGGAGCAGTACTTC.

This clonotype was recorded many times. The CDR3 DNA is TGCAGTGCTAGCTCGGCTAGCGGGATCTCCTACAATGAGCAGTTCTTC. Translating gives CSASSASGISYNEQFF. The genes are TRBV20-1 and TRBJ2-1; 9 nucleotides agree with TRBD2. V was pared by 3 bases and J by 0 bases, with 6 bases of the junction left unmatched. Germline-derived CDR1 and CDR2 are DFQATT and SNEGSKA (reference sequence). This CDR3 is 16 amino acids long.

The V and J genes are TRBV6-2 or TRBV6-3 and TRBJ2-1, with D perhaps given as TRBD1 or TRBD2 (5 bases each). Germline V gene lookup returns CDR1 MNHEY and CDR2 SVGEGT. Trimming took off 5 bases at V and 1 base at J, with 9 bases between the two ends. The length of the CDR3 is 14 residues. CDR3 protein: CASSGGASYNEQFF. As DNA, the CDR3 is TGTGCCAGCAGTGGGGGTGCTTCCTACAATGAGCAGTTCTTC.